These T cell receptor beta chains were read from a single sample in a study of beta chain features in type 1 diabetes. The table came from immunoSEQ multiplex PCR; TCRdb's copy has only in-frame clones and leaves some out. Among over 100,000 clones, 40% were seen once, and the ten largest hold 0.065%. Source material: stem cell memory CD4+ T cells from blood. Receptors were obtained from a woman aged 18-30 years in good health. Both conserved end residues are part of each CDR3. Each record gives: V gene, clone size, J gene, D gene, CDR3 DNA, CDR3 protein. A D gene is named only where the DNA matches it firmly. Part of the rows lack a size; the others show once, few, many or a class for expanded clones.

V: TRBV7-9
size: .
J: TRBJ1-5
D: .
DNA: TGTGCCAGCAGCCGAGGGAGCAATCAGCCCCAGCATTTT
CDR3: CASSRGSNQPQHF

V: TRBV28
size: few
J: TRBJ1-1
D: .
DNA: TGTGCCAGCAGTTTGTTGGGGGGCACTGAAGCTTTCTTT
CDR3: CASSLLGGTEAFF

V: TRBV19
size: .
J: TRBJ2-1
D: .
DNA: TGTGCCAGTATGGTCCGGGGGAGCTCCTACAATGAGCAGTTCTTC
CDR3: CASMVRGSSYNEQFF

V: TRBV15
size: .
J: TRBJ2-3
D: .
DNA: TGTGCCACCAGCAGTTCAGGGATAGATACGCAGTATTTT
CDR3: CATSSSGIDTQYF

V: TRBV7-9
size: .
J: TRBJ1-1
D: .
DNA: TGTGCCAGCAGCCCCCGCGGGGCGGGAGCCACTGAAGCTTTCTTT
CDR3: CASSPRGAGATEAFF

V: TRBV7-9
size: .
J: TRBJ2-1
D: TRBD2
DNA: TGTGCCAGCCGGAAAGGCCCCGGGGGGTCGGAGCAGTTCTTC
CDR3: CASRKGPGGSEQFF

V: TRBV2
size: few
J: TRBJ2-3
D: .
DNA: TGTGCCAGCTCCGGAGGGCGCCCTTTCACAGATACGCAGTATTTT
CDR3: CASSGGRPFTDTQYF

V: TRBV28
size: .
J: TRBJ2-7
D: TRBD1
DNA: TGTGCCAGCAGACCTTCCGGGACAGGGAAGAATTACGAGCAGTACTTC
CDR3: CASRPSGTGKNYEQYF

V: TRBV6-6
size: .
J: TRBJ2-7
D: .
DNA: TGTGCCAGCCGACTGGCCTCCTACGAGCAGTACTTC
CDR3: CASRLASYEQYF

V: TRBV29-1
size: .
J: TRBJ2-7
D: .
DNA: TGCAGCGTTGGGACCCGACAGACCTACGAGCAGTACTTC
CDR3: CSVGTRQTYEQYF

V: TRBV10-2
size: .
J: TRBJ2-1
D: TRBD1
DNA: TGCGCCAGCAGTGAAGTATTTGGCAGGGGGCCCTACAATGAGCAGTTCTTC
CDR3: CASSEVFGRGPYNEQFF

V: TRBV7-9
size: .
J: TRBJ1-4
D: .
DNA: TGTGCCAGCAGCTCGTCGGGGGAAGATGAAAAACTGTTTTTT
CDR3: CASSSSGEDEKLFF

V: TRBV19
size: once
J: TRBJ2-1
D: TRBD1
DNA: TGTGCCAGTAGTATAGCCTACATAGGACAGGGGGCAAGGAATGAGCAGTTCTTC
CDR3: CASSIAYIGQGARNEQFF

V: TRBV10-2
size: once
J: TRBJ2-1
D: TRBD2
DNA: TGCGCCAGCAGGGGTACTAGCGGGAGGGGGAATGAGCAGTTCTTC
CDR3: CASRGTSGRGNEQFF

V: TRBV6-5
size: .
J: TRBJ1-1
D: .
DNA: TGTGCCAGCAGTTATGCGGGATCTGAAGCTTTCTTT
CDR3: CASSYAGSEAFF

V: TRBV7-8
size: .
J: TRBJ2-1
D: .
DNA: TGTGCCAGCAGCTTAGACTACCCGGGTTACCATTACAATGAGCAGTTCTTC
CDR3: CASSLDYPGYHYNEQFF

V: TRBV7-6
size: few
J: TRBJ1-1
D: .
DNA: TGTGCCAGCAGCTTAAGTTCAGCTGAAGCTTTCTTT
CDR3: CASSLSSAEAFF

V: TRBV4-3
size: .
J: TRBJ2-1
D: TRBD1
DNA: TGCGCCAGCAGCCGGGACAGGGCGGTTGAGCAGTTCTTC
CDR3: CASSRDRAVEQFF

V: TRBV28
size: .
J: TRBJ1-2
D: TRBD1
DNA: TGTGCCAGCAGCCCCGGGGACAGGCCGATCTATGGCTACACCTTC
CDR3: CASSPGDRPIYGYTF

V: TRBV7-2
size: .
J: TRBJ2-5
D: TRBD1
DNA: TGTGCCAGCAGCTGGAGGACAGGGATGGCTGAGACCCAGTACTTC
CDR3: CASSWRTGMAETQYF

V: TRBV6-6
size: .
J: TRBJ2-5
D: TRBD1
DNA: TGTGCCAGCAGTTACACAGGGGGCCGGGAGACCCAGTACTTC
CDR3: CASSYTGGRETQYF

V: TRBV4-3
size: few
J: TRBJ1-2
D: .
DNA: TGCGCCAGCAGCCAAGCCGGGGAAGAAAGCGGCTACACCTTC
CDR3: CASSQAGEESGYTF

V: TRBV5-1
size: .
J: TRBJ2-3
D: .
DNA: TGCGCCAGCAGCGCAGGGATGGATACGCAGTATTTT
CDR3: CASSAGMDTQYF

V: TRBV4-1
size: few
J: TRBJ2-7
D: TRBD1
DNA: TGCGCCAGCAGAAAAATTCCGGGACAGGGGCCCTACGAGCAGTACTTC
CDR3: CASRKIPGQGPYEQYF

V: TRBV11-2
size: .
J: TRBJ2-7
D: TRBD1
DNA: TGTGCCAGCAGCTTAGGGCACAGGGGTGCCTACGAGCAGTACTTC
CDR3: CASSLGHRGAYEQYF

V: TRBV5-1
size: few
J: TRBJ2-6
D: TRBD1
DNA: TGCGCCAGCAGCTTGGTATGGGGACAGACATCTGGGGCCAACGTCCTGACTTTC
CDR3: CASSLVWGQTSGANVLTF

V: TRBV27
size: .
J: TRBJ2-7
D: TRBD2
DNA: TGTGCCAGCAGTTTAAGGGCGGGAGCGCCTTACGAGCAGTACTTC
CDR3: CASSLRAGAPYEQYF

V: TRBV6-5
size: .
J: TRBJ2-7
D: TRBD1
DNA: TGTGCCAGCAGTTACGGGACAGGGGGCTTCTGGGAGCAGTACTTC
CDR3: CASSYGTGGFWEQYF

V: TRBV6-5
size: .
J: TRBJ2-5
D: TRBD2
DNA: TGTGCCAGCTTCCCGGGAAGCGGGAGAGGAGAGACCCAGTACTTC
CDR3: CASFPGSGRGETQYF

V: TRBV6-6
size: .
J: TRBJ2-3
D: TRBD1
DNA: TGTGCCAGCAGTATGGACAGGGGGCGTTATACGCAGTATTTT
CDR3: CASSMDRGRYTQYF

V: TRBV7-8
size: few
J: TRBJ2-5
D: TRBD2
DNA: TGTGCCAGCAGTGGGTGGGAGGGGACCCAGTACTTC
CDR3: CASSGWEGTQYF

V: TRBV28
size: .
J: TRBJ1-5
D: .
DNA: TGTGCCACCCTTAAGGCCGGGGGTAATCAGCCCCAGCATTTT
CDR3: CATLKAGGNQPQHF

V: TRBV18
size: few
J: TRBJ1-5
D: TRBD1
DNA: TGTGCCAGCTCACAGACAGGGGCGCGCATTTATCAGCCCCAGCATTTT
CDR3: CASSQTGARIYQPQHF

V: TRBV5-1
size: few
J: TRBJ1-1
D: .
DNA: TGCGCCAGCAGCTTGCAGGACAAGGAAGCTTTCTTT
CDR3: CASSLQDKEAFF

V: TRBV4-1
size: .
J: TRBJ1-1
D: .
DNA: TGCGCCAGCAGCCAAGATTGGGCCAATTATGAAGCTTTCTTT
CDR3: CASSQDWANYEAFF

V: TRBV10-3
size: .
J: TRBJ1-3
D: TRBD1
DNA: TGTGCCATCAGTGCCAGGGGGCAATCAGCCTTTGAAAACACCATATATTTT
CDR3: CAISARGQSAFENTIYF

V: TRBV7-9
size: .
J: TRBJ2-5
D: TRBD2
DNA: TGTGCCAGCAGCTTTTCGGGACTAGCGGGAGGACGGGAGACCCAGTACTTC
CDR3: CASSFSGLAGGRETQYF

V: TRBV28
size: few
J: TRBJ1-5
D: .
DNA: TGTGCCAGCAGCCCCAGTTTTACTAGCAATCAGCCCCAGCATTTT
CDR3: CASSPSFTSNQPQHF

V: TRBV19
size: .
J: TRBJ2-4
D: TRBD1
DNA: TGTGCCAGTAGTCCGAGGACAGGGGGCTCCTTCGCCAAAAACATTCAGTACTTC
CDR3: CASSPRTGGSFAKNIQYF

V: TRBV11-2
size: .
J: TRBJ1-5
D: .
DNA: TGTGCCAGCAGCTGGAGGGGCGACCAGCCCCAGCATTTT
CDR3: CASSWRGDQPQHF

V: TRBV28
size: few
J: TRBJ2-1
D: .
DNA: TGTGCCAGCAGCCGCCCAGTCGCCAATGAGCAGTTCTTC
CDR3: CASSRPVANEQFF

V: TRBV14
size: few
J: TRBJ1-1
D: .
DNA: TGTGCCAGCAGCCAAGATTTAAAGACACTGAACACTGAAGCTTTCTTT
CDR3: CASSQDLKTLNTEAFF

V: TRBV18
size: .
J: TRBJ2-1
D: TRBD2
DNA: TGTGCCAGCTCACGAAGGCTAGCGGGTGGCAATGAGCAGTTCTTC
CDR3: CASSRRLAGGNEQFF

V: TRBV7-2
size: .
J: TRBJ1-5
D: TRBD1
DNA: TGTGCCAGCAGCGGACAGGGTTGGGGCAATCAGCCCCAGCATTTT
CDR3: CASSGQGWGNQPQHF

V: TRBV5-5
size: .
J: TRBJ2-1
D: TRBD2
DNA: TGTGCCAGCAGCCCGGGACTAGCGGCCTACAATGAGCAGTTCTTC
CDR3: CASSPGLAAYNEQFF

V: TRBV29-1
size: few
J: TRBJ2-7
D: .
DNA: TGCAGCGTTGCACAGGGTTACGAGCAGTACTTC
CDR3: CSVAQGYEQYF

V: TRBV4-2
size: few
J: TRBJ2-1
D: .
DNA: TGTGCCAGCAGCCAAGATGCAGAGGGCGACGAGCAGTTCTTC
CDR3: CASSQDAEGDEQFF

V: TRBV10-3
size: once
J: TRBJ2-2
D: TRBD1
DNA: TGTGCCATCCCCAGGGGGCTAAACACCGGGGAGCTGTTTTTT
CDR3: CAIPRGLNTGELFF

V: TRBV7-9
size: .
J: TRBJ2-5
D: .
DNA: TGTGCCAGCAGCTTGACCAGCCCTAAAGGAGCCCAGTACTTC
CDR3: CASSLTSPKGAQYF

V: TRBV18
size: .
J: TRBJ2-5
D: .
DNA: TGTGCCAGCTCACCCTCAAACAGGGATCAAGAGACCCAGTACTTC
CDR3: CASSPSNRDQETQYF

V: TRBV25-1
size: .
J: TRBJ2-7
D: TRBD1
DNA: TGTGCCAGCAGTGAATCGGGGACAGGGGCCTACGAGCAGTACTTC
CDR3: CASSESGTGAYEQYF

V: TRBV6-1
size: .
J: TRBJ2-1
D: .
DNA: TGTGCCAGCAGCGGACACCTTGGGCACAATGAGCAGTTCTTC
CDR3: CASSGHLGHNEQFF

V: TRBV10-1
size: few
J: TRBJ2-1
D: TRBD2
DNA: TGCGCCAGCAGCTCGGGACTAGGGGTTAATGAGCAGTTCTTC
CDR3: CASSSGLGVNEQFF

V: TRBV30
size: few
J: TRBJ1-2
D: .
DNA: TGTGCCTGGAGCCCAGACAGGCATGGCTACACCTTC
CDR3: CAWSPDRHGYTF